This TCR beta chain was found in a study of breast tumors, draining lymph nodes, adjacent tissues. TCRdb re-called the multiplex PCR reads with MiXCR, one entry per CDR3 protein. Of around 230,000 distinct CDR3 sequences in the sample, about 30% are singletons; the top ten hold approximately 1.4%. Study conclusions and caveats: Tumor repertoires ranked between lymph nodes and nontumor tissue in diversity, with V and J gene preferences. The data were judged consistent with most tumor T cells coming from lymph node and expanding in tumor.

This CDR3 comprises 14 residues. Germline CDR1 and CDR2: ENHRY and SYGVKD. Trimming cost V 2 bases and J 2 bases, with 6 bases left between them. Axillary draining lymph nodes of breast cancer patients supplied the node samples. At least ten counts were recorded for this clonotype. The antigen remains undetermined. The material sequenced was axillary lymph node tissue. This chain links TRBV10-3 with TRBJ1-4; no clear D gene. The source of this sequence is a female donor with breast cancer. Some clones in this sample may be carry-over from other donors' samples. In nucleotides, the CDR3 is TGTGCCATCAGTGAGGGGAGGACTAATGAAAAACTGTTTTTT. The encoded protein is CAISEGRTNEKLFF.